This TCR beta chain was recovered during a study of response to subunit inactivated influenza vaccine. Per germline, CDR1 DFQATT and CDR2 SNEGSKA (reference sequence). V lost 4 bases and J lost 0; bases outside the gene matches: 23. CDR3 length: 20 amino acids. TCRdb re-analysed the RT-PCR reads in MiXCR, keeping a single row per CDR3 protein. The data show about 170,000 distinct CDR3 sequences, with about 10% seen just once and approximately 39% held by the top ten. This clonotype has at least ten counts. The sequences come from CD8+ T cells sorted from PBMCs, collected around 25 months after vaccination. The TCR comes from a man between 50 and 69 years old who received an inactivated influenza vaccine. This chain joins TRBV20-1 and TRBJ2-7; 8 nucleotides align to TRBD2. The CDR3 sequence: CSATHQLGTSKLVGSYEQYF. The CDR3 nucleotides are TGCAGTGCTACGCACCAGCTCGGGACTAGTAAACTAGTAGGCTCCTACGAGCAGTACTTC.